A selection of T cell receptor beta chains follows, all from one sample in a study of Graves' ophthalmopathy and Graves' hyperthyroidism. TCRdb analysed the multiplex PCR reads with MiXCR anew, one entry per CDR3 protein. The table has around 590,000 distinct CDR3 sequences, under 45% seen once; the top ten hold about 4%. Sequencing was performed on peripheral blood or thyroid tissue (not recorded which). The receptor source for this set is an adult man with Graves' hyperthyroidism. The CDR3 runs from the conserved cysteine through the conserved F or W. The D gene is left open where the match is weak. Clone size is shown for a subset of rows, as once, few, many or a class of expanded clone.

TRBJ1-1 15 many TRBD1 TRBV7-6 CASSLGRGTNTEAFF TGTGCCAGCAGCTTGGGCAGGGGGACGAACACTGAAGCTTTCTTT
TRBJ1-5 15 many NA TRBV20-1 CSARGWGRGNQPQHF TGCAGTGCTAGAGGTTGGGGGCGAGGAAATCAGCCCCAGCATTTT
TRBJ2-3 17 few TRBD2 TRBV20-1 CSATSPGLGRNTDAQYF TGCAGTGCAACGTCCCCCGGACTAGGACGAAACACAGATGCGCAGTATTTT
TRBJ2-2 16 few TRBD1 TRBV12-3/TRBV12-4 CASSLSRDRGAGELFF TGTGCCAGCAGTTTATCCCGGGACAGGGGGGCCGGGGAGCTGTTTTTT
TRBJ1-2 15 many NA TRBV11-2 CASSSHRDLNYGYTF TGTGCCAGCAGCTCCCACAGGGACCTTAACTATGGCTACACCTTC
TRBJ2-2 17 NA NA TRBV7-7 CASSLVTPGRNTGELFF TGTGCTAGCAGCTTAGTGACGCCAGGGAGGAACACCGGGGAGCTGTTTTTT
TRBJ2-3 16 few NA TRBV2 CASRRGVAFSTDTQYF TGTGCCAGCAGAAGGGGGGTAGCTTTTAGCACAGATACGCAGTATTTT
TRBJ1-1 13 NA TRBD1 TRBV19 CASSIGTGSEAFF TGTGCCAGTAGTATCGGGACAGGGTCTGAAGCTTTCTTT
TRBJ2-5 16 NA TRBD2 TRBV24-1 CATSPSRAGGRETQYF TGTGCCACCAGCCCCTCAAGGGCCGGGGGGAGAGAGACCCAGTACTTC
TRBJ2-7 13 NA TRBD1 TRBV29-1 CSVEDTGGGEQYF TGCAGCGTTGAAGATACAGGGGGTGGCGAGCAGTACTTC
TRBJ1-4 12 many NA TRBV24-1 CATRAEEEKLFF TGTGCCACCAGGGCGGAGGAGGAAAAACTGTTTTTT